This T cell receptor (beta chain) was documented in a study of naive and memory T cell subsets. Amplification of ligated cDNA took four PCR rounds with SP2 and nested alpha and beta constant primers. MiXCR, applied by TCRdb to the 5' RACE reads, yields one record per CDR3 protein. This sample yields 48,000 or so distinct CDR3 sequences, of which around 4.7% are seen a single time; about 0.8% belongs to the top ten. This clonotype has ten or more counts. A UMI-containing oligonucleotide was joined by 3' ligation to the TCR cDNA template. Whole blood, about 2.5 ml, came from adult healthy volunteers. Cells were not sorted; total RNA input targeted roughly 1 to 1,100 ng. The sequence was obtained from a female donor in good health.

The CDR3: CASSPSDQPQHF. The CDR3 DNA is TGTGCCAGCTCACCATCGGATCAGCCCCAGCATTTT. The chain carries TRBV18 and TRBJ1-5; D remains ambiguous. This CDR3 spans 12 amino acids. The V end lost 2 bases, the J end lost 5 bases, and 4 bases lay between the germline ends. The germline V gene encodes CDR1 KGHSH and CDR2 LQKENI.